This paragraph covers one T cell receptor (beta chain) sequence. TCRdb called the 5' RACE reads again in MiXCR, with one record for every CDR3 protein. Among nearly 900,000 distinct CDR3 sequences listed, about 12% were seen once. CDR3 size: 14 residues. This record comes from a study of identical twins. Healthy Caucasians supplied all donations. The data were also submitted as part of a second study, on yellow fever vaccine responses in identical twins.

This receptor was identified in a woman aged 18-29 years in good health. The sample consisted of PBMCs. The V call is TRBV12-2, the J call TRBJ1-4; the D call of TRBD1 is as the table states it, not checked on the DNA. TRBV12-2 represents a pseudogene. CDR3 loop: CASRPDDYPGKLFF. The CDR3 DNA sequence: TGTGCAAGTCGCCCAGATGACTACCCTGGGAAACTGTTTTTT.